This TCR beta chain emerged from a study of cytomegalovirus exposure and HLA in healthy donors. General study results and limits: Equally common other TCR beta chains were less clonally expanded than HLA-associated ones, a later analysis found. The only immune exposure information that was available was CMV serostatus.

Both 60 Vbeta primers and 13 Jbeta primers went into the PCR. Here immunoSEQ multiplex PCR was the method, and the copy in TCRdb shows in-frame clones only, minus some. The table records approximately 100,000 clones, about 70% of them present only once. This clone was counted ten times or more. The antigen remains unidentified. Germline values: CDR1 SGHVS, CDR2 FNYEAQ. V lost 5 bases and J lost 8; bases outside the gene matches: 5. This CDR3 is built from 15 residues. Sample: PBMCs. The chain recombines TRBV7-6 with TRBJ2-1; 14 nucleotides align to TRBD2. The source of this sequence is a woman aged 40 to 50 in good health and CMV-seronegative. As DNA, the CDR3 is TGTGCCAGCAGCGGCCGACTAGCGGGGGGGTATGAGCAGTTCTTC. It specifies CASSGRLAGGYEQFF.